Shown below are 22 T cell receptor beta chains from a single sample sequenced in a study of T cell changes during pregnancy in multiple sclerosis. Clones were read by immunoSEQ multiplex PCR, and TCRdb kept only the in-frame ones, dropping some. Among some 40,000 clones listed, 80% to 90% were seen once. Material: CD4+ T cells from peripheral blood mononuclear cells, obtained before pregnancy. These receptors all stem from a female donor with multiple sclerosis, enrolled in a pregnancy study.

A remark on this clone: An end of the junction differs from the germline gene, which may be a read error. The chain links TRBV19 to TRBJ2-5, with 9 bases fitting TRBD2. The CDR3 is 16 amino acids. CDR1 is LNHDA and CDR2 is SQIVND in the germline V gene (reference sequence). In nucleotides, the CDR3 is TGTGCCAGTAGTTCCCGGCAGCGGGGGGCCCAAGGGACCCAGTACTTC. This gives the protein CASSSRQRGAQGTQYF.

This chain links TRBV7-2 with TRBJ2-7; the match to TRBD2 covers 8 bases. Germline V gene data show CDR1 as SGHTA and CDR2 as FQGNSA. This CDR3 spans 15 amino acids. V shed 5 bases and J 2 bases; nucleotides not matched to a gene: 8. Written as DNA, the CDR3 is TGTGCCAGCAGCACCTCTAGCGGGCTTGCCTACGAGCAGTACTTC. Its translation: CASSTSSGLAYEQYF.

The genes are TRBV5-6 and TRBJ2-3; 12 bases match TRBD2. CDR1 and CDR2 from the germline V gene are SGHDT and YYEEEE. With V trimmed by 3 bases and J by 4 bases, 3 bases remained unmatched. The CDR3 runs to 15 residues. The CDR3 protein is CASSWTSGAPDTQYF. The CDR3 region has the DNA TGTGCCAGCAGCTGGACTAGCGGGGCCCCAGATACGCAGTATTTT.

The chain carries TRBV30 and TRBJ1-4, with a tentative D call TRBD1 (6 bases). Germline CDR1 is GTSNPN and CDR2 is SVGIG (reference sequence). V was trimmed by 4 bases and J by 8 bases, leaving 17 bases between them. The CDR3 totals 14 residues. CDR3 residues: CAWMKQGSVEKLFF. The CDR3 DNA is TGTGCCTGGATGAAACAGGGCTCGGTGGAAAAACTGTTTTTT.

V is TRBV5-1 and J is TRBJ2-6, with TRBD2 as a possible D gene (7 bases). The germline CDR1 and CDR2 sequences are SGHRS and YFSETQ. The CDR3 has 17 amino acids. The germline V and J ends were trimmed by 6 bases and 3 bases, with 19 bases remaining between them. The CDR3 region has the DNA TGCGCCAGCAAGGGGGGAGGGCCACGGAGTGGGGCCAACGTCCTGACTTTC. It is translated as CASKGGGPRSGANVLTF.

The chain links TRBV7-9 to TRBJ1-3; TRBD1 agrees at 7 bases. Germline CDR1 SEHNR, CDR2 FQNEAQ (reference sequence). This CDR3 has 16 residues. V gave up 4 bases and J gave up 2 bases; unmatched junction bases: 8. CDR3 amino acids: CASSSRQGSTGNTIYF. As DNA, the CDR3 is TGTGCCAGCAGCTCTCGACAGGGTTCCACTGGAAACACCATATATTTT.

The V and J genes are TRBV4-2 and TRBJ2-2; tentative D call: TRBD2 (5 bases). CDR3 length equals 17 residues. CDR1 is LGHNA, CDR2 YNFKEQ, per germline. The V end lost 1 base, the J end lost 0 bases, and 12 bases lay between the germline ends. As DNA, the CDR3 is TGTGCCAGCAGCCAAGCGGGGTTAGGAACGAACACCGGGGAGCTGTTTTTT. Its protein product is CASSQAGLGTNTGELFF.

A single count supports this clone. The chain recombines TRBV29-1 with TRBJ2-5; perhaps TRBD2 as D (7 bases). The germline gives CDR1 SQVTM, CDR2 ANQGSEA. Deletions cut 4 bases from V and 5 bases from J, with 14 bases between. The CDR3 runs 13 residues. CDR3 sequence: CSVGSRGGETQYF. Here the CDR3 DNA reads TGCAGCGTTGGGAGTAGGGGGGGGGAGACCCAGTACTTC.

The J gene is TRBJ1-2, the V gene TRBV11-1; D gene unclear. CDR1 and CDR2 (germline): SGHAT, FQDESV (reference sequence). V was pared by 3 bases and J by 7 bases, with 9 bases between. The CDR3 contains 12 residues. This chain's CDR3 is CASSFGVGGYTF. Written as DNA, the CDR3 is TGTGCCAGCAGCTTCGGGGTCGGTGGCTACACCTTC.

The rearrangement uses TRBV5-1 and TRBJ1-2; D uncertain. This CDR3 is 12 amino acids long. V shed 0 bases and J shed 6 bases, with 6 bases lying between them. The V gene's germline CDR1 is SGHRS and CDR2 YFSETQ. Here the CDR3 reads CASSLASDGYTF. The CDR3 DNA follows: TGCGCCAGCAGCTTGGCCTCGGATGGCTACACCTTC.

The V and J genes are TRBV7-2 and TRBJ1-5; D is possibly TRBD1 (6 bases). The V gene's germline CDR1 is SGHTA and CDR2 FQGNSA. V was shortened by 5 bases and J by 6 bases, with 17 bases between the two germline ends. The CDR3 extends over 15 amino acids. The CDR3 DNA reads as TGTGCCAGCAGCGCACAGGGATATGCAATTCAGCCCCAGCATTTT. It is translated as CASSAQGYAIQPQHF.

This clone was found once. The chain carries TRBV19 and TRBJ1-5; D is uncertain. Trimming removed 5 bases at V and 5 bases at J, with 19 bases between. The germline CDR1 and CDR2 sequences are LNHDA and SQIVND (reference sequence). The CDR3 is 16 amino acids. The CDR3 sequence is CASSRSPVQLDQPQHF. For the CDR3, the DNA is TGTGCCAGTAGTCGGAGCCCTGTGCAACTGGATCAGCCCCAGCATTTT.

The CDR3 loop reads CASSELWIAQWRDTEAFF. The CDR3 region has the DNA TGCGCCAGCAGTGAGTTATGGATTGCCCAATGGAGGGACACTGAAGCTTTCTTT. The V call is TRBV10-2, the J call TRBJ1-1; D is ambiguous. V dropped 1 base and J dropped 3 bases, with 21 bases sitting between them. Germline loops: CDR1 WSHSY, CDR2 SAAADI. This CDR3 comprises 18 residues.

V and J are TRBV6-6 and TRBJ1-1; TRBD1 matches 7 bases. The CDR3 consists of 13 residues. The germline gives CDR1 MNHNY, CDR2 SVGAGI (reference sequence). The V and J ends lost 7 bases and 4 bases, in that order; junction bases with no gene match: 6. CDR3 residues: CASTRDRATEAFF. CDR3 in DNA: TGTGCCAGCACCCGTGACAGGGCCACTGAAGCTTTCTTT.

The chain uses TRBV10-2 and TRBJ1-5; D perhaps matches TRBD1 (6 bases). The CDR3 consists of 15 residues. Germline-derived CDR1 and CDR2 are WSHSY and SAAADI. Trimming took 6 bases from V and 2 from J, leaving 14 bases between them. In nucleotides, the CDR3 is TGCGCCAGCAGCGTACAGGGTTTGGGCAATCAGCCCCAGCATTTT. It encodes CASSVQGLGNQPQHF.

The CDR3 region has the DNA TGTGCCAGCTCACCCTCCGGACAGGTGAACACTGAAGCTTTCTTT. The encoded protein is CASSPSGQVNTEAFF. This chain links TRBV18 with TRBJ1-1; 7 bases fit TRBD1. The ends lost 3 bases at V and 0 bases at J; junction bases unmatched: 4. The CDR3 contains 15 residues. Looked up from germline, CDR1 is KGHSH and CDR2 is LQKENI.

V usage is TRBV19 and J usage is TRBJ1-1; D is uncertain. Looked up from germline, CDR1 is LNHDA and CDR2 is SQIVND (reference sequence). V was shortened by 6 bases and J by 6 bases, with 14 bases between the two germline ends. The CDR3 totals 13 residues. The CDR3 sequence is CASRRAEYSEAFF. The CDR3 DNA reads TGTGCCAGTAGGAGGGCAGAATATTCTGAAGCTTTCTTT.

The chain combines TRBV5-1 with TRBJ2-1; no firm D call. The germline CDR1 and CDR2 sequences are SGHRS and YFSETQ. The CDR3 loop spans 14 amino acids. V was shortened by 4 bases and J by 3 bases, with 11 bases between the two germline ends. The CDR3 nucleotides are TGCGCCAGCAGCCTCCGTCCTAGCTACAATGAGCAGTTCTTC. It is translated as CASSLRPSYNEQFF.

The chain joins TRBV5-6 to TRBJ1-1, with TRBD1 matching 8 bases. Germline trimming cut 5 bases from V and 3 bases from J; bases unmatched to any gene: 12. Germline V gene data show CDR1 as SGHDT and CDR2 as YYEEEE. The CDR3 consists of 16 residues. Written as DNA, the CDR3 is TGTGCCAGCAGAGAATCAGGGGGCGGGGGGGACACTGAAGCTTTCTTT. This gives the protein CASRESGGGGDTEAFF.

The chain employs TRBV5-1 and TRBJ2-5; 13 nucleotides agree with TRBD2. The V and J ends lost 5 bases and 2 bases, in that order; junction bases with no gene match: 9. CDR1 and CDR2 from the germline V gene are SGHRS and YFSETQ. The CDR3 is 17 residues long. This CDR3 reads CASRARTSGGSQETQYF. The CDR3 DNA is TGCGCCAGCAGGGCGAGGACTAGCGGGGGTTCACAAGAGACCCAGTACTTC.

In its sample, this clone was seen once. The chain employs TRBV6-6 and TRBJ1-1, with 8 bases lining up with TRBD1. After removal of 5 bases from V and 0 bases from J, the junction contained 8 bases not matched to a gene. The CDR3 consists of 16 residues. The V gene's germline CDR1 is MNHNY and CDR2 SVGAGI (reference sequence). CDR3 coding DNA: TGTGCCAGCAGTCGGGACAGGCGAACCATGAACACTGAAGCTTTCTTT. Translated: CASSRDRRTMNTEAFF.

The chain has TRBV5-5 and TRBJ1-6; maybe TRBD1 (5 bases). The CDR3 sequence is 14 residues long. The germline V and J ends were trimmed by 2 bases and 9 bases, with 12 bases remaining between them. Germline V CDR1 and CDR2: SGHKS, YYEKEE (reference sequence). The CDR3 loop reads CASSFDSSFSPLHF. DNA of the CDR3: TGTGCCAGCAGCTTTGACAGTTCCTTTTCACCCCTCCACTTT.